The text below deals with one T cell receptor (beta chain). The antigen remains undetermined. CDR1 and CDR2 (germline): SNHLY, FYNNEI. CDR3 length equals 13 residues. Trimming shortened V by 9 bases and J by 2 bases, and 14 bases separated the two germline ends. The entry originates in a study of shared clonotypes between healthy human individuals. Study-level results: Researchers found naive subsets generally carried larger estimated richness than memory subsets. Represented genetic and exposure-history diversity was restricted by having few donors.

Every subset's genomic DNA went evenly onto several immunoSEQ plates. Here immunoSEQ multiplex PCR was the method, and the copy in TCRdb shows in-frame clones only, minus some. The repertoire holds about 2 million clones, with less than 95% as singletons. Selected positively for CCR7 and CD45RO-negative, naive CD8 cells excluded terminally differentiated effector memory CD45RA+ cells. Sample: naive CD8+ T cells sorted from blood. This TCR derives from a man between 18 and 29 years old in good health. V and J are TRBV2 and TRBJ2-7; D unresolved. CDR3 DNA sequence: TGTGCCAGTTCGACGGACGGAGCCTACGAGCAGTACTTC. Its protein product is CASSTDGAYEQYF.